This T cell receptor beta chain came from a study of blood T cell repertoires in COVID-19. The data were produced by immunoSEQ multiplex PCR, yet TCRdb's version contains in-frame clones alone and is incomplete. The repertoire consists of fewer than 150,000 clones, with around 88% occurring once and the leading ten covering 0.88%. In germline, CDR1 is KGHSH, CDR2 LQKENI. This CDR3 spans 13 amino acids. Trimming pared 2 bases from V and 10 bases from J, leaving 12 bases between. The sequencing sample was made of peripheral blood. This rearrangement joins TRBV18 to TRBJ2-1; D perhaps matches TRBD2 (6 bases). The sequence was obtained from a woman aged 45 to 65 with active or convalescent COVID-19. The CDR3 nucleotides are TGTGCCAGCTCACCAATCCTAGCGCCAGAGCAGTTCTTC. Translating gives CASSPILAPEQFF. The full variable domain, rest sourced from reference TRBV18 and TRBJ2-1, is NAGVMQNPRHLVRRRGQEARLRCSPMKGHSHVYWYRQLPEEGLKFMVYLQKENIIDESGMPKERFSAEFPKEGPSILRIQQVVRGDSAAYFCASSPILAPEQFFGPGTRLTVL.